These 15 T cell receptor beta chains came from one sample sequenced in a study of cytotoxic CD8 clonotypes in ibrutinib-treated CLL. Clones were read by immunoSEQ multiplex PCR, and TCRdb kept only the in-frame ones, dropping some. Of about 7,600 clones in the sample, more than 65% were seen once. This material consisted of PBMCs, taken before ibrutinib treatment. The receptors were gathered from a human donor with chronic lymphocytic leukemia.

The CDR3 spells CASSDLAGHQPQHF. The CDR3 coding sequence is TGTGCCAGCAGTGATCTGGCAGGGCATCAGCCCCAGCATTTT. The chain uses TRBV2 and TRBJ1-5, with TRBD1 as a possible D gene (5 bases). Germline values: CDR1 SNHLY, CDR2 FYNNEI. The CDR3 spans 14 residues. Trimming removed 3 bases at V and 5 bases at J, with 11 bases between. Drawing the rest from reference TRBV2 and TRBJ1-5, the complete variable domain is EPEVTQTPSHQVTQMGQEVILRCVPISNHLYFYWYRQILGQKVEFLVSFYNNEISEKSEIFDDQFSVERPDGSNFTLKIRSTKLEDSAMYFCASSDLAGHQPQHFGDGTRLSIL.

The chain combines TRBV18 with TRBJ1-4; D is possibly TRBD1 (5 bases). Germline V gives CDR1 KGHSH, CDR2 LQKENI. This CDR3 has 17 amino acids. Trimming took off 2 bases at V and 8 bases at J, with 21 bases between the two ends. The CDR3 spells CASSPSPMGPTGEKLFF. CDR3 coding DNA: TGTGCCAGCTCACCATCCCCTATGGGGCCCACGGGAGAAAAACTGTTTTTT.

V usage is TRBV18 and J usage is TRBJ1-4; D is possibly TRBD1 (5 bases). Trimming stripped 2 bases from V and 8 bases from J, with 24 bases between. The CDR3 contains 18 residues. CDR1 is KGHSH, CDR2 LQKENI, per germline. The CDR3 reads CASSPGGGEVVKREKLFF. Written as DNA, the CDR3 is TGTGCCAGCTCACCAGGCGGAGGGGAGGTAGTCAAGCGGGAAAAACTGTTTTTT.

The CDR3 DNA reads as TGTGCCAGCTCACCCGCAGCGGGCGTTGTTACTACTGAAGCTTTCTTT. As protein: CASSPAAGVVTTEAFF. The chain recombines TRBV18 with TRBJ1-1, with D unclear. The CDR3 runs 16 residues. Germline loops: CDR1 KGHSH, CDR2 LQKENI. The germline V and J ends were trimmed by 3 bases and 5 bases, with 19 bases remaining between them.

V is TRBV28 and J is TRBJ2-2, with no clear D. The CDR3 runs 13 residues. Trimming pared 7 bases from V and 4 bases from J, leaving 10 bases between. In germline, CDR1 is MDHEN, CDR2 SYDVKM. DNA for the CDR3: TGTGCCAGCACCCAGTTAGGCACCGGGGAGCTGTTTTTT. This codes for CASTQLGTGELFF.

This chain links TRBV4-3 with TRBJ1-1; D is perhaps TRBD1 (6 bases). The CDR3 has 16 residues. The germline V gene has CDR1 LGHNA and CDR2 YSLEER. Trimming pared 0 bases from V and 0 bases from J, leaving 11 bases between. CDR3 DNA sequence: TGCGCCAGCAGCCAAGATTTTTCAGGGGTGAACACTGAAGCTTTCTTT. It codes for CASSQDFSGVNTEAFF.

CDR3 residues: CASSPLGLAPYEQYF. The CDR3 region has the DNA TGCGCCAGCAGTCCTCTGGGACTAGCGCCCTACGAGCAGTACTTC. This chain joins TRBV23-1 and TRBJ2-7; 10 bases align to TRBD2. TRBV23-1 is an open reading frame whose function is uncertain. With 4 bases clipped from V and 2 bases from J, the junction kept 5 bases outside the gene matches. The CDR3 is 15 amino acids.

This clone came up once. The chain combines TRBV19 with TRBJ2-3; D is perhaps TRBD1 (5 bases). The V gene lost 3 bases and the J gene lost 5 bases, with 18 bases spanning the gap. CDR1 and CDR2 (germline): LNHDA, SQIVND (reference sequence). The CDR3 loop spans 16 amino acids. For the CDR3, the DNA is TGTGCCAGTAGTATCAGGGCAGGTGGGCAAGTAGATACGCAGTATTTT. Protein sequence: CASSIRAGGQVDTQYF.

V gene TRBV15 combines with J gene TRBJ2-7; D is perhaps TRBD1 (6 bases). The V and J ends lost 1 base and 6 bases respectively, with 19 bases between them. From germline, CDR1 is LNHNV and CDR2 YYDKDF (reference sequence). The CDR3 sequence is 16 residues long. Written as DNA, the CDR3 is TGTGCCACCAGCAGAGGGACAGAGTTGCCCTCGGGCGAGCAGTACTTC. Translated, it gives CATSRGTELPSGEQYF.

This clone appeared a single time. This chain links TRBV5-4 with TRBJ2-7; possible D gene TRBD1, 6 bases. There are 15 residues in the CDR3. Germline-derived CDR1 and CDR2 are SGHNT and YYREEE (reference sequence). Trimming removed 3 bases at V and 6 bases at J, with 19 bases between. CDR3 loop: CASSSIQGYPPEQYF. In nucleotides, the CDR3 is TGTGCCAGCAGCTCAATACAGGGTTATCCCCCCGAGCAGTACTTC.

The chain is built from TRBV6-6 and TRBJ2-5, with D maybe TRBD2 (7 bases). The CDR3 totals 16 residues. Deletions cut 4 bases from V and 5 bases from J, with 20 bases between. Per germline, CDR1 MNHNY and CDR2 SVGAGI (reference sequence). The CDR3 loop is CASSLGAGARLETQYF. The DNA for the CDR3 is TGTGCCAGCAGTTTGGGGGCGGGGGCGCGACTGGAGACCCAGTACTTC.

This clone was seen a single time. The V call is TRBV7-2, the J call TRBJ2-7; 7 bases map to TRBD1. CDR3 length: 13 amino acids. V trimming: 5 bases; J trimming: 7 bases; junction bases outside the gene matches: 8. CDR1 SGHTA and CDR2 FQGNSA come from the germline V gene. The CDR3 DNA reads TGTGCCAGCAGCCCTAACAGGGGTGGGGAGCAGTACTTC. Protein product: CASSPNRGGEQYF. Full variable domain (missing parts from reference TRBV7-2 and TRBJ2-7): GAGVSQSPSNKVTEKGKDVELRCDPISGHTALYWYRQSLGQGLEFLIYFQGNSAPDKSGLPSDRFSAERTGGSVSTLTIQRTQQEDSAVYLCASSPNRGGEQYFGPGTRLTVT.

The count of this clone is one. This sequence joins TRBV28 and TRBJ1-5; D call uncertain. Between the trimmed V and J ends, which lost 10 bases and 4 bases, there was a span of 11 bases. The CDR3 sequence is 12 residues long. The germline CDR1 and CDR2 sequences are MDHEN and SYDVKM. The CDR3 is CATKDPNQPQHF. The CDR3, as DNA: TGTGCCACTAAGGACCCGAATCAGCCCCAGCATTTT.

This clone was seen only a few times. The V call is TRBV28, the J call TRBJ2-7; D assignment may be TRBD1 or TRBD2 (6 bases each). The germline V gene has CDR1 MDHEN and CDR2 SYDVKM. V gave up 10 bases and J gave up 4 bases, with 11 bases separating them. CDR3 size: 11 residues. The chain's CDR3 is CATGGEYEQYF. CDR3 in DNA: TGTGCCACCGGGGGCGAATACGAGCAGTACTTC.

This rearrangement joins TRBV6-1 to TRBJ1-3; TRBD1 aligns across 8 bases. The junction had 7 bases not matched to a gene; V was cut back by 9 bases and J by 3 bases. CDR1 and CDR2 (germline): MNHNS, SASEGT. The CDR3 is 14 residues long. The CDR3 DNA reads TGTGCCAGTGAGGACAGGGACCGTGGAAACACCATATATTTT. It translates to CASEDRDRGNTIYF.